This TCR beta chain comes out of a study of Ad26.COV2.S vaccination and SARS-CoV-2 variants. Study-wide results and limits: Spike-specific TCR breadth ran higher among vaccine recipients than placebo recipients. Reported findings describe substantial breadth in spike-specific CD8+ and CD4+ T cell responses following vaccination. TCR breadth and depth analyses may have underestimated total T cell responses. Across vaccine and placebo recipients, the breadth of non-spike TCRs was similar.

With regard to this clone: The antigen remains undetermined.

Sequenced by immunoSEQ multiplex PCR; TCRdb stores in-frame clones only, minus some. The table lists some 180,000 clones, 87% of them singletons. Germline V lookup: CDR1 SGHKS, CDR2 YYEKEE (reference sequence). The CDR3 consists of 15 residues. V trimming: 4 bases; J trimming: 2 bases; junction bases outside the gene matches: 2. This sequence joins TRBV5-5 and TRBJ2-1; 11 nucleotides line up with TRBD2. The sequencing used peripheral blood, collected after recovery from COVID-19. This clonotype was sampled from a human donor who had recovered from COVID-19. CDR3 sequence: CASSGTSGTYNEQFF. The CDR3, as DNA: TGTGCCAGCAGCGGGACTAGCGGTACCTACAATGAGCAGTTCTTC.